The entry below describes one T cell receptor beta chain. Its antigen is not known. Trimming took 1 base from V and 0 from J, leaving 7 bases between them. The CDR3 spans 15 residues. Germline values: CDR1 LGHDT, CDR2 YNNKEL (reference sequence). These data are taken from a study of T cell responses to AZD1222 COVID-19 vaccine. Study-level results: Clonal diversity may have been underestimated, and the donors were mostly white British, with more females than males.

Sequenced by immunoSEQ multiplex PCR; TCRdb stores in-frame clones only, minus some. In the table there are around 140,000 clones, just over 85% of which are singletons. This clonotype was sampled from an adult who received the AZD1222 COVID-19 vaccine. The chain links TRBV3-1 (or the pseudogene TRBV3-2) to TRBJ1-3; no definite D call. This specimen consisted of peripheral blood, obtained 28 days after the second AZD1222 dose. CDR3 bases: TGTGCCAGCAGCCAAGGTGTAGTCTCTGGAAACACCATATATTTT. This encodes CASSQGVVSGNTIYF.